The subject of this entry is one TCR beta chain. Its antigen is as yet unknown. TCRdb keeps only in-frame clones here, not all; method: immunoSEQ multiplex PCR. Among fewer than 50,000 clones listed, about four fifths were seen once. CDR1 and CDR2 (germline): DFQATT, SNEGSKA (reference sequence). The V gene lost 6 bases and the J gene lost 4 bases, with 9 bases spanning the gap. There are 11 residues in the CDR3. These data come from a study of T cell responses to AZD1222 COVID-19 vaccine. The study, taken as a whole, reports: Repertoires were sampled only after the peak T cell response.

This receptor was identified in an adult who received the MenACWY meningococcal vaccine as a control. Sequenced here: peripheral blood, sampled 28 days after the second dose of the MenACWY control vaccine. The chain has TRBV20-1 and TRBJ1-1; D not resolved. CDR3 amino acids: CSALRSTEAFF. The CDR3 DNA follows: TGCAGTGCGTTGCGGAGCACTGAAGCTTTCTTT.